Sequencing of this TCR beta chain was carried out in a study of blood T cell repertoires in COVID-19. Study-level background: The United States, Italy and Spain provided the acute and convalescent COVID-19 samples. T cells, B-cell-depleted T cells, or PBMCs provided the cDNA or gDNA that served as material.

Germline V CDR1 and CDR2: MGHRA, YSYEKL. Trimming took 1 base from V and 6 from J; bases not matched to a gene: 7. The CDR3 sequence is 17 residues long. Original analysis: By means of reference gene primer amplification, nucleated cell counts were estimated. This table comes from immunoSEQ multiplex PCR, and its TCRdb copy is limited to in-frame clones, with some not included. That table supplies the V and J calls and clone size; D and trimming were determined from the DNA. The repertoire consists of more than 100,000 clones, with around 90% occurring once and the leading ten covering 17%. This clonotype was sampled from a woman older than 75 in a cohort sampled during active COVID-19. The J gene is TRBJ2-1, the V gene TRBV4-1; 12 bases align to TRBD2. Sequenced input: peripheral blood. The chain's CDR3 is CASSQAPTSGSGNEQFF. DNA for the CDR3: TGCGCCAGCAGCCAAGCCCCGACTAGCGGGAGTGGCAATGAGCAGTTCTTC.